This T cell receptor (beta chain) was profiled in a study of blood T cell repertoires in COVID-19. The assay was immunoSEQ multiplex PCR, and TCRdb's table has in-frame clones only and misses some. The sample lists about 190,000 clones, about 81% occurring once. Residents of over 20 US areas, aged roughly 18 to 89 years, made up the participants. The CDR3 has 14 residues. The V gene's germline CDR1 is MDHEN and CDR2 SYDVKM. Trimming pared 3 bases from V and 2 bases from J, leaving 5 bases between. Sequences were obtained from PBMCs or T cells enriched from blood (not recorded which). The source of this sequence is a woman aged 30 to 39 who had recovered from COVID-19. The genes are TRBV28 and TRBJ2-6; D is unresolved. Written as DNA, the CDR3 is TGTGCCAGCAGTTTTGAGCCTGGGGCCAACGTCCTGACTTTC. Translation: CASSFEPGANVLTF.